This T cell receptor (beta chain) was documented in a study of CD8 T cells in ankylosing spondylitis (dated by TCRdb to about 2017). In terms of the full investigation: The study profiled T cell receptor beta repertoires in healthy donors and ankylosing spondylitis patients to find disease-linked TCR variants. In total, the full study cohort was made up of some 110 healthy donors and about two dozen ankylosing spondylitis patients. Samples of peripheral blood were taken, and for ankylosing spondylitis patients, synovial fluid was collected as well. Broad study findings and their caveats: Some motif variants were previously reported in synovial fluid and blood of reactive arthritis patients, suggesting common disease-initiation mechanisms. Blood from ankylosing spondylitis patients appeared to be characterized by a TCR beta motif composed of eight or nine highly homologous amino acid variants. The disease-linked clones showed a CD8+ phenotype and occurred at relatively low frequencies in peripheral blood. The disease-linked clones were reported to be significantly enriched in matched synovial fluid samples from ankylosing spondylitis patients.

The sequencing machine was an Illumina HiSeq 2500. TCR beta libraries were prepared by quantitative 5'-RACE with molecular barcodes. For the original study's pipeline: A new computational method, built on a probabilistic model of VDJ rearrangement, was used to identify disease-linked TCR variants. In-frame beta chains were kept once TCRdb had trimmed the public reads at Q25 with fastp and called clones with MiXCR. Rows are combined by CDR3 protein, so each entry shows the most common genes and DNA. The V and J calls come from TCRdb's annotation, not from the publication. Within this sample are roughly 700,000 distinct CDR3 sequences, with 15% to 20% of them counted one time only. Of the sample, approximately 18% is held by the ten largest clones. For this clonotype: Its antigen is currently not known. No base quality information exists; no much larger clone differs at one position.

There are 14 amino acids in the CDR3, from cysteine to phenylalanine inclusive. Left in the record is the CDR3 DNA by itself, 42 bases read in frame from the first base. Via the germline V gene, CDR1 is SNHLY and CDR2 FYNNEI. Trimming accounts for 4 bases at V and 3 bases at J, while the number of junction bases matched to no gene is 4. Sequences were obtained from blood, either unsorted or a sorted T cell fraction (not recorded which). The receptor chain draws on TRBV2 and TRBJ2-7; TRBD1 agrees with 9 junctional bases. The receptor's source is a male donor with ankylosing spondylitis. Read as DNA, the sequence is TGTGCCAGCAGTGGGACGACAGGGGGCTACGAGCAGTACTTC. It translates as CASSGTTGGYEQYF.